This note documents a single T cell receptor beta chain sequence. Its cognate antigen is unknown. This sample stems from a study of Ad26.COV2.S vaccination and SARS-CoV-2 variants. Study background: Into the muscle, Ad26.COV2.S was dosed once or twice, 56 days apart.

Regarding treatment: some 19 received Ad26.COV2.S at low or high dose, single or two shots; several received placebo; per-sample allocation not given. Day 63 after the first injection of vaccine or placebo was the sampling time. An adult donor aged 18-55 years was enrolled in Boston. Study results and limitations: Analytic work on TCR breadth and depth might have understated the full extent of total T cell responses. Substantial breadth in spike-specific CD8+ and CD4+ T cell responses was reportedly seen after vaccination.

The data were produced by immunoSEQ multiplex PCR, yet TCRdb's version contains in-frame clones alone and is incomplete. The repertoire includes 360,000 or so clones, 89% of them detected once, and 1.9% sits in the top ten. The CDR3 is 16 amino acids. Germline loops: CDR1 MRHNA, CDR2 SNTAGT. Trimming shortened V by 6 bases and J by 4 bases, and 16 bases separated the two germline ends. The receptor was derived from a person between 18 and 65 years old who received the Ad26.COV2.S COVID-19 vaccine or a placebo. This specimen consisted of peripheral blood, obtained in a trial of Ad26.COV2.S vaccine versus placebo. This chain joins TRBV6-4 and TRBJ2-6, with D perhaps matching TRBD1 (6 bases). The CDR3 DNA reads as TGTGCCAGCAGCGCCTCAGGGGCTTCCGGGGCCAACGTCCTGACTTTC. This encodes CASSASGASGANVLTF.